Below, 8 T cell receptor beta chains from the same sample are listed, as sequenced in a study of T cells in Graves' hyperthyroidism and ophthalmopathy. Template material for amplifying TCR beta CDR3 regions consisted of RNA transcripts. Using the HTBI primer set, a first-round RT-PCR was run on the TCR CDR3. One entry per CDR3 protein, called by TCRdb with MiXCR from the multiplex PCR reads. The sample holds hundreds of thousands of distinct CDR3 sequences; less than 15% are singletons and the top ten take roughly 10%. The specimen was blood. These TCRs come from a young woman with Graves' hyperthyroidism.

The chain carries TRBV20-1 and TRBJ2-1; TRBD2 matches 7 bases. CDR3 length equals 18 residues. CDR1 and CDR2 (germline): DFQATT, SNEGSKA (reference sequence). V trimming: 1 base; J trimming: 6 bases; junction bases outside the gene matches: 18. The CDR3 nucleotides are TGCAGTGCTAGAGTCTTGGGAGCGGGACTCGTTTTGCCCAATGAGCAGTTCTTC. Protein sequence: CSARVLGAGLVLPNEQFF.

This clonotype was found many times. The chain links TRBV11-2 to TRBJ2-3, with a tentative D call TRBD1 (6 bases). The CDR3 spans 15 residues. CDR1 SGHAT and CDR2 FQNNGV come from the germline V gene. The V end was cut by 1 base, the J end by 6 bases, with 14 bases between. The CDR3 region has the DNA TGTGCCAGCAGCTTAGTGGGGGCAGGGCTGGATACGCAGTATTTT. It translates to CASSLVGAGLDTQYF.

Only a few counts were recorded for this clonotype. The chain couples TRBV5-1 to TRBJ1-2; D is ambiguous. The V end was cut by 0 bases, the J end by 7 bases, with 10 bases between. The germline gives CDR1 SGHRS, CDR2 YFSETQ. The CDR3 covers 13 residues. The CDR3 DNA reads TGCGCCAGCAGCTTGGAGAGCGCCCTTGGCTACACCTTC. It is translated as CASSLESALGYTF.

Many counts were recorded for this clonotype. This chain joins TRBV18 and TRBJ1-4; maybe TRBD1 (6 bases). The germline CDR1 and CDR2 sequences are KGHSH and LQKENI. V was trimmed by 5 bases and J by 0 bases, leaving 10 bases between them. The length of the CDR3 is 15 residues. CDR3 residues: CASSMDRPTNEKLFF. Written as DNA, the CDR3 is TGTGCCAGCTCAATGGACAGACCAACTAATGAAAAACTGTTTTTT.

This chain links TRBV4-3 with TRBJ2-2, with no clear D. The germline V gene has CDR1 LGHNA and CDR2 YSLEER. The ends were cut back, 0 bases at V and 3 bases at J, with 8 bases in the middle. The CDR3 covers 15 residues. CDR3 in DNA: TGCGCCAGCAGCCAAGATTCGGCCCACACCGGGGAGCTGTTTTTT. This sequence encodes CASSQDSAHTGELFF.

J is TRBJ2-5 and V is TRBV27; maybe TRBD2 (5 bases). There are 12 residues in the CDR3. The V end lost 8 bases, the J end lost 4 bases, and 11 bases lay between the germline ends. The V gene's germline CDR1 is MNHEY and CDR2 SMNVEV (reference sequence). The CDR3 protein is CASGRRGETQYF. The CDR3 coding sequence is TGTGCCAGCGGGAGACGGGGAGAGACCCAGTACTTC.

J is TRBJ2-3 and V is TRBV3-1; D tentatively reads TRBD1 or TRBD2 (5 bases each). This CDR3 has 13 amino acids. V shed 4 bases and J shed 9 bases, with 14 bases lying between them. The germline gives CDR1 LGHDT, CDR2 YNNKEL (reference sequence). CDR3 sequence reads: CASSLGTLGTQYF. The CDR3 nucleotides read TGTGCCAGCAGCCTCGGGACCCTGGGAACGCAGTATTTT.

This clonotype was recorded at least ten times. The chain combines TRBV3-1 with TRBJ2-5, with unresolved D. The CDR3 has 14 amino acids. The V gene lost 0 bases and the J gene lost 5 bases, with 10 bases spanning the gap. CDR1 is LGHDT and CDR2 is YNNKEL in the germline V gene (reference sequence). The CDR3 DNA is TGTGCCAGCAGCCAAGATACGACTCTGGAGACCCAGTACTTC. As protein: CASSQDTTLETQYF.